This T cell receptor beta chain was recovered during a study of vaccination and CD4 T cells after COVID-19. Treatment defined: approximately 10-day PBMC culture with coronavirus spike peptide pools or control peptides (ViraFEST assay). Half the medium was exchanged for fresh IL-2 medium on days 3 and 7. To note about this clonotype: Its antigen is not known.

Cultured CD4+ T cell DNA underwent sequencing with the Oncomine TCR Beta short-read assay. From the PCR reads, TCRdb called clonotypes with MiXCR, one entry per CDR3 protein. The data show around 10,000 distinct CDR3 sequences, with about three fifths seen just once and 21% held by the top ten. Germline V gives CDR1 DFQATT, CDR2 SNEGSKA (reference sequence). The length of the CDR3 is 13 residues. V gave up 4 bases and J gave up 7 bases, with 11 bases separating them. Sequencing was done on a sample of CD4+ T cells from blood, cultured in vitro. This clonotype originated in a human donor who had recovered from COVID-19. The V and J genes are TRBV20-1 and TRBJ1-6; no clear D gene. The CDR3 region is CSAMAPGNSPLHF. The CDR3 nucleotides read TGCAGTGCTATGGCCCCTGGGAATTCACCCCTCCACTTT.